A single sample gave rise to the 2 T cell receptor beta chains below, sequenced in a study of blood T cell repertoires in COVID-19. Assay: immunoSEQ multiplex PCR; the TCRdb copy retains only in-frame clones and omits some. The sample lists 120,000 to 150,000 clones, around 89% seen once, with 1.2% in the top ten. The sequencing input was PBMCs or T cells enriched from blood (not recorded which). The receptors here all came from a woman under 40 with acute COVID-19.

This sequence joins TRBV5-1 and TRBJ2-1; TRBD2 aligns across 7 bases. With 1 base clipped from V and 3 bases from J, the junction kept 7 bases outside the gene matches. The CDR3 extends over 16 amino acids. The V gene's germline CDR1 is SGHRS and CDR2 YFSETQ. The CDR3 DNA reads as TGCGCCAGCAGCTTGAGTCTAGCGGAGCGCTACAATGAGCAGTTCTTC. Translation gives CASSLSLAERYNEQFF.

This clone came up once. This chain connects TRBV10-3 to TRBJ2-7; D is ambiguous. Germline-derived CDR1 and CDR2 are ENHRY and SYGVKD. The CDR3 has 12 residues. Trimming removed 0 bases from V and 4 bases from J, with 4 bases in between. The CDR3 is CAISESRYEQYF. Written as DNA, the CDR3 is TGTGCCATCAGTGAGTCGAGGTACGAGCAGTACTTC.